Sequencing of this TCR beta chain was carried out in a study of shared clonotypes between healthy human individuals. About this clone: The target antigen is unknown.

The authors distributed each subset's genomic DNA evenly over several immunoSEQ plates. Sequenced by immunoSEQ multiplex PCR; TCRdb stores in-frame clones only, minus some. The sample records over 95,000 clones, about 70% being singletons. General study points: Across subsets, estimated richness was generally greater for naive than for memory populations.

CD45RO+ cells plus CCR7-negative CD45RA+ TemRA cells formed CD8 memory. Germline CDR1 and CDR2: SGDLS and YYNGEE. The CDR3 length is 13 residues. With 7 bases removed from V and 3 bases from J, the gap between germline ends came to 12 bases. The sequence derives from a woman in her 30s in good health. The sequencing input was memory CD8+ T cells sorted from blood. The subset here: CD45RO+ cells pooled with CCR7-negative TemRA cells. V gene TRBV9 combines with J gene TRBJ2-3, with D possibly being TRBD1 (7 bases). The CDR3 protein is CASGPGGTDTQYF. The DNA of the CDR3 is TGTGCCAGCGGGCCAGGGGGGACAGATACGCAGTATTTT.